What follows are 19 T cell receptor beta chains derived from one specimen sequenced in a study of T-cell reconstitution after alpha-beta-depleted transplantation in children. As it was prepared, the TCRbeta library received unique molecular identifiers. TCRdb used MiXCR to reprocess the PCR reads, holding one entry per CDR3 protein. The repertoire holds some 350,000 distinct CDR3 sequences, 10% seen once, with roughly 2.5% in the top ten. The sample was PBMCs from the stem cell graft donor, taken from the stem cell graft. These receptors all come from a human donor who donated a stem cell graft to a child with acute lymphoblastic leukemia.

This rearrangement joins TRBV4-1 to TRBJ1-6; 8 positions match TRBD1. V shed 8 bases and J 8 bases; nucleotides not matched to a gene: 14. CDR1 and CDR2 (germline): MGHRA, YSYEKL. CDR3 length: 16 residues. CDR3 sequence: CASLSFPGQAYSPLHF. CDR3 sequence (DNA): TGCGCCAGCTTATCCTTTCCGGGACAGGCCTATTCACCCCTCCACTTT.

This clonotype was seen a handful of times. This chain uses TRBV28 with TRBJ1-4; weak D call: TRBD1 (6 bases). Per germline, CDR1 MDHEN and CDR2 SYDVKM. The CDR3 is 14 amino acids. V lost 4 bases, J lost 8 bases, and 14 bases lay in between. The CDR3 DNA sequence: TGTGCCAGCAGTTACACAGGGAATCGGGAAAAACTGTTTTTT. Translation: CASSYTGNREKLFF. The full variable domain, in which reference TRBV28 and TRBJ1-4 provide the parts outside the CDR3, is DVKVTQSSRYLVKRTGEKVFLECVQDMDHENMFWYRQDPGLGLRLIYFSYDVKMKEKGDIPEGYSVSREKKERFSLILESASTNQTSMYLCASSYTGNREKLFFGSGTQLSVL.

The chain couples TRBV5-5 to TRBJ2-7, with D hard to call. CDR3 size: 12 residues. Germline V gives CDR1 SGHKS, CDR2 YYEKEE (reference sequence). V shed 4 bases and J shed 7 bases, with 12 bases lying between them. This CDR3 reads CASSPGSWEQYF. CDR3 sequence (DNA): TGTGCCAGCAGCCCGGGTTCCTGGGAGCAGTACTTC.

CDR3 loop: CASSQEQSTDTQYF. CDR3 nucleotide sequence: TGTGCCAGCAGCCAAGAACAGAGCACAGATACGCAGTATTTT. The chain is built from TRBV4-2 and TRBJ2-3; no clear D gene. The V gene lost 0 bases and the J gene lost 0 bases, with 4 bases spanning the gap. The CDR3 runs to 14 residues. Germline CDR1 and CDR2: LGHNA and YNFKEQ.

The CDR3 is CASRVLESYEQYF. The CDR3 DNA sequence: TGCGCCAGCAGAGTCTTGGAGAGCTACGAGCAGTACTTC. This chain connects TRBV5-1 to TRBJ2-7; D is unclear. This CDR3 is 13 amino acids long. Trimming left V 5 bases short and J 3 bases short, with 12 bases between. In germline, CDR1 is SGHRS, CDR2 YFSETQ.

CDR3 in DNA: TGTGCCAGCAGCCGTAGCCTAGCGGGAGGGAACACCGGGGAGCTGTTTTTT. The encoded protein is CASSRSLAGGNTGELFF. The gene calls are TRBV7-9 and TRBJ2-2, with 11 nucleotides matching TRBD2. The germline V gene has CDR1 SEHNR and CDR2 FQNEAQ (reference sequence). V dropped 5 bases and J dropped 1; count of bases not matched to a gene: 6. The CDR3 spans 17 residues.

This clonotype was observed a few times. This rearrangement joins TRBV4-2 to TRBJ2-1; D is uncertain. The CDR3 is 12 amino acids. Trimming removed 2 bases at V and 7 bases at J, with 6 bases between. CDR1 is LGHNA, CDR2 YNFKEQ, per germline. CDR3 residues: CASSQLDNEQFF. The CDR3 DNA is TGTGCCAGCAGCCAACTAGATAATGAGCAGTTCTTC.

This clonotype was seen at least ten times. The chain carries TRBV2 and TRBJ2-1; 7 bases are a match to TRBD2. Germline V lookup: CDR1 SNHLY, CDR2 FYNNEI. V was pared by 7 bases and J by 5 bases, with 11 bases of the junction left unmatched. The CDR3 loop spans 15 amino acids. The CDR3 is CASNQAGSLHNEQFF. CDR3 sequence (DNA): TGTGCCAGCAACCAAGCGGGATCTCTGCACAATGAGCAGTTCTTC.

The gene calls are TRBV20-1 and TRBJ2-5; 11 nucleotides align to TRBD2. The CDR3 length is 16 residues. Trimming cost V 0 bases and J 5 bases; bases outside gene matches: 8. CDR1 is DFQATT and CDR2 is SNEGSKA in the germline V gene (reference sequence). Here the CDR3 DNA reads TGCAGTGCTAGAGATTTAGCGGGAGGGGTTGAGGAGACCCAGTACTTC. Translating it yields CSARDLAGGVEETQYF.

The chain is built from TRBV20-1 and TRBJ2-7; 14 bases are a match to TRBD2. J lost 6 bases, V lost 4 bases, and 8 bases had no gene match. Germline CDR1 DFQATT, CDR2 SNEGSKA (reference sequence). This CDR3 has 15 amino acids. This chain's CDR3 is CSATRTSGRSSEQYF. For the CDR3, the DNA is TGCAGTGCTACGCGGACTAGCGGGAGGAGCAGCGAGCAGTACTTC.

A few counts support this clonotype. The chain links TRBV20-1 to TRBJ2-3; TRBD2 matches at 8 bases. V was clipped by 2 bases and J by 6 bases; unmatched bases: 10. Germline assignment: CDR1 DFQATT and CDR2 SNEGSKA (reference sequence). This CDR3 region has 15 residues. The CDR3 nucleotides read TGCAGTGCTAGAACGCCGGGAGGGCCGACGGATACGCAGTATTTT. Its protein product is CSARTPGGPTDTQYF.

The chain recombines TRBV27 with TRBJ2-5, with 8 bases fitting TRBD1. The V and J ends lost 4 bases and 3 bases, in that order; junction bases with no gene match: 4. CDR1 and CDR2 from the germline V gene are MNHEY and SMNVEV (reference sequence). The CDR3 totals 14 residues. The CDR3: CASSSRQGKETQYF. The DNA of the CDR3 is TGTGCCAGCAGTTCCCGACAGGGGAAAGAGACCCAGTACTTC.

There are a few counts of this clonotype. The V and J genes are TRBV10-2 and TRBJ2-3, with TRBD1 matching 9 bases. The germline V gene encodes CDR1 WSHSY and CDR2 SAAADI. V shed 7 bases and J 2 bases; nucleotides not matched to a gene: 10. The CDR3 totals 16 residues. This CDR3 is CASKSRTGEVTDTQYF. The CDR3 region has the DNA TGCGCCAGCAAGTCTCGGACAGGGGAGGTCACAGATACGCAGTATTTT.

The chain recombines TRBV11-3 with TRBJ2-2; 8 positions agree with TRBD2. The germline CDR1 and CDR2 sequences are SGHNT and YENEEA. Trimming cost V 5 bases and J 6 bases; bases outside gene matches: 11. The CDR3 consists of 16 residues. The CDR3 loop is CASSPGSGSTSGELFF. The CDR3 region has the DNA TGTGCCAGCAGCCCCGGGAGCGGGAGTACCTCCGGGGAGCTGTTTTTT. Together with reference TRBV11-3 and TRBJ2-2, the CDR3 gives the full variable domain: EAGVVQSPRYKIIEKKQPVAFWCNPISGHNTLYWYLQNLGQGPELLIRYENEEAVDDSQLPKDRFSAERLKGVDSTLKIQPAELGDSAVYLCASSPGSGSTSGELFFGEGSRLTVL.

As regards this clonotype: A junction end diverges from the germline sequence, so it may reflect a read error. The rearrangement joins TRBV4-1 to TRBJ2-1, with 7 positions matching TRBD1. The CDR3 loop spans 19 amino acids. Per germline, CDR1 MGHRA and CDR2 YSYEKL. The CDR3 region has the DNA TGCGCCAGCAGCCAAGATGGGCAGGGGGTAGGAAGCTCCTACAATGAGCTGTTCTTC. Its translation: CASSQDGQGVGSSYNELFF.

The genes are TRBV12-3 or TRBV12-4 and TRBJ2-1; D may match TRBD1 or TRBD2 (5 bases each). The CDR3 has 15 residues. Trimming cost V 5 bases and J 7 bases, with 18 bases left between them. DNA of the CDR3: TGTGCCAGCAGTCCCCCCAATCGGGGCCGGAATGAGCAGTTCTTC. This translates into CASSPPNRGRNEQFF.

The sample holds many counts of this clonotype. The V and J genes are TRBV5-5 and TRBJ2-7; D not resolved. Trimming left V 0 bases short and J 9 bases short, with 7 bases between. CDR3 length equals 11 residues. Germline-derived CDR1 and CDR2 are SGHKS and YYEKEE (reference sequence). CDR3 protein: CASSLGVRQYF. The CDR3 nucleotides are TGTGCCAGCAGCTTGGGGGTGAGGCAGTACTTC.

This clonotype appeared many times. V usage is TRBV7-2 and J usage is TRBJ2-7; D possibly matches TRBD1 or TRBD2 (5 bases each). The germline V gene encodes CDR1 SGHTA and CDR2 FQGNSA. The germline V and J ends were trimmed by 1 base and 2 bases, with 9 bases remaining between them. The CDR3 consists of 14 residues. In DNA, the CDR3 is TGTGCCAGCAGCTTAGGAGGGGCGGCCTACGAGCAGTACTTC. Amino acid sequence: CASSLGGAAYEQYF. The variable domain in full, completed from reference TRBV7-2 and TRBJ2-7, reads GAGVSQSPSNKVTEKGKDVELRCDPISGHTALYWYRQSLGQGLEFLIYFQGNSAPDKSGLPSDRFSAERTGGSVSTLTIQRTQQEDSAVYLCASSLGGAAYEQYFGPGTRLTVT.

This clonotype was recorded at least ten times. CDR3 bases: TGTGCCAGCAGCGCCGCAGGGGGAAGCATTCAGTACTTC. It encodes CASSAAGGSIQYF. The rearrangement uses TRBV9 and TRBJ2-4, with 7 bases identical to TRBD1. The CDR3 runs to 13 residues. The trim removed 3 bases at V and 9 bases at J, leaving 6 bases unmatched. The V gene's germline CDR1 is SGDLS and CDR2 YYNGEE.